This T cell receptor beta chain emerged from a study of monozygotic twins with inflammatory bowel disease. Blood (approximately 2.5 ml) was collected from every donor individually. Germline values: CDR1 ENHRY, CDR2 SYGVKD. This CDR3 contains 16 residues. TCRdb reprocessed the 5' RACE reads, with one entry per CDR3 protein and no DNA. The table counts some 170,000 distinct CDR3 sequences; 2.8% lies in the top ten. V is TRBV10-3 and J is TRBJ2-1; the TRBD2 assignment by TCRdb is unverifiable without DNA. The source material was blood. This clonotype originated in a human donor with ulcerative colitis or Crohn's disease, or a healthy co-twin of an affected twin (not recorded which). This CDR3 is CAISELGLAGGDEQFF.